A few counts support the clone carrying this T cell receptor (beta chain). Germline CDR1 GTSNPN, CDR2 SVGIG (reference sequence). J gave up 6 bases and V 0 bases, and 3 bases lay outside the gene matches. The CDR3 has 13 amino acids. Donors showed nominal health when sampled, although they likely had unrecorded immune exposures. PCR primers comprised 60 Vbeta and 13 Jbeta primers. Sequencing used immunoSEQ multiplex PCR; TCRdb keeps in-frame clones, though not all of them. The data hold around 140,000 clones, with over 70% observed a single time. This sample is drawn from a study of cytomegalovirus exposure and HLA in healthy donors.

The clonotype originates from a woman younger than 30 in good health and CMV-seronegative. This chain connects TRBV30 to TRBJ1-2; 8 nucleotides match TRBD1. Sequencing was carried out using PBMCs. The CDR3 DNA reads TGTGCCTGGAGTGTTGGACAGGGTGATGGCTACACCTTC. Protein product: CAWSVGQGDGYTF. Supplemented by reference TRBV30 and TRBJ1-2, the full variable domain reads SQTIHQWPATLVQPVGSPLSLECTVEGTSNPNLYWYRQAAGRGLQLLFYSVGIGQISSEVPQNLSASRPQDRQFILSSKKLLLSDSGFYLCAWSVGQGDGYTFGSGTRLTVV.